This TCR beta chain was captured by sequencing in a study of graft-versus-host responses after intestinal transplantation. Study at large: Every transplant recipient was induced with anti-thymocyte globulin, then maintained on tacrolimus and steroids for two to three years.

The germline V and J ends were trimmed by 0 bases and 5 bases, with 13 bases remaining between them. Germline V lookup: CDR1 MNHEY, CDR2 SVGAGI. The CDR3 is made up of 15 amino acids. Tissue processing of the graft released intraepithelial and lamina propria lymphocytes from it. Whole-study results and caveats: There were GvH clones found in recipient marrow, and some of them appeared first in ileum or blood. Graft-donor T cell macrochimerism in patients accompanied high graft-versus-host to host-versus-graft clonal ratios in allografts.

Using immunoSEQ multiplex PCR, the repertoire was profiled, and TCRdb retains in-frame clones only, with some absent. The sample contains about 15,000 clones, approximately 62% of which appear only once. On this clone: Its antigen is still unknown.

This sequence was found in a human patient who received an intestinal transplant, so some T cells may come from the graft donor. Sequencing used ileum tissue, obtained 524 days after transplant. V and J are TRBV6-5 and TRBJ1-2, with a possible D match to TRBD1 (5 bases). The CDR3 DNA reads TGTGCCAGCAGTTACTCGGAGGGGATCGGTTATGGCTACACCTTC. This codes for CASSYSEGIGYGYTF.